The next 14 T cell receptor beta chains were all read from a single sample in a study of identical twins. MiXCR was run by TCRdb on the 5' RACE reads, yielding one entry per CDR3 protein. The table lists around 240,000 distinct CDR3 sequences, roughly a tenth of them singletons. The sequenced sample consisted of memory T cells sorted from blood. The receptors were gathered from a man between 45 and 60 years old in good health.

The chain has TRBV7-4 and TRBJ2-7; 8 bases are a match to TRBD2. V lost 1 base and J lost 6; bases outside the gene matches: 8. Germline V CDR1 and CDR2: SGHVT, SQSDAQ. The CDR3 extends over 15 amino acids. The CDR3 spells CASSLERESPSEQYF. CDR3 nucleotide sequence: TGTGCCAGCAGCTTAGAGCGGGAGAGTCCCTCCGAGCAGTACTTC.

The chain employs TRBV20-1 and TRBJ2-7; 10 bases align to TRBD1. Germline V lookup: CDR1 DFQATT, CDR2 SNEGSKA (reference sequence). The CDR3 has 14 residues. With 5 bases clipped from V and 2 bases from J, the junction kept 6 bases outside the gene matches. CDR3 region: CSAHGQGGTYEQYF. The DNA of the CDR3 is TGCAGTGCTCACGGACAGGGGGGAACCTACGAGCAGTACTTC.

The chain uses TRBV4-2 and TRBJ1-1; the match to TRBD1 covers 10 bases. Germline V lookup: CDR1 LGHNA, CDR2 YNFKEQ. CDR3 length equals 16 residues. The V segment lost 4 bases and the J segment 0 bases; nucleotides outside the gene matches: 5. CDR3 amino acids: CASSPRDRGMNTEAFF. As DNA, the CDR3 is TGTGCCAGCAGCCCCCGGGACAGGGGCATGAACACTGAAGCTTTCTTT.

Many counts were recorded for this clonotype. This rearrangement joins TRBV10-2 to TRBJ2-1; weak D call: TRBD2 (7 bases). V lost 3 bases and J lost 4, with 13 bases in between. The length of the CDR3 is 15 residues. Germline V CDR1 and CDR2: WSHSY, SAAADI. CDR3 DNA: TGCGCCAGCAGTGAAGGGGGGGCGGGATACAATGAGCAGTTCTTC. As protein: CASSEGGAGYNEQFF.

The chain recombines TRBV11-2 with TRBJ1-1; TRBD1 matches 7 bases. V lost 7 bases and J lost 6; bases outside the gene matches: 11. The CDR3 contains 14 residues. The germline V gene encodes CDR1 SGHAT and CDR2 FQNNGV. The CDR3 bases are TGTGCCAGCAATCAGGGGGGGGGAAAGGCTGAAGCTTTCTTT. This codes for CASNQGGGKAEAFF. The variable domain in full, with the rest retrieved from reference TRBV11-2 and TRBJ1-1, is EAGVAQSPRYKIIEKRQSVAFWCNPISGHATLYWYQQILGQGPKLLIQFQNNGVVDDSQLPKDRFSAERLKGVDSTLKIQPAKLEDSAVYLCASNQGGGKAEAFFGQGTRLTVV.

This clonotype was found many times. The rearrangement joins TRBV12-3 or TRBV12-4 to TRBJ1-5; D is unresolved. This CDR3 region has 17 residues. V was cut by 0 bases and J by 0 bases, with 12 bases left in between. The CDR3 DNA follows: TGTGCCAGCAGTTTAGCCTCAGGCCAGCTTAGCAATCAGCCCCAGCATTTT. This translates into CASSLASGQLSNQPQHF.

There are many counts of this clonotype. This sequence joins TRBV10-3 and TRBJ2-3; D perhaps matches TRBD1 (6 bases). The length of the CDR3 is 14 residues. With 5 bases removed from V and 4 bases from J, the gap between germline ends came to 13 bases. Germline CDR1 and CDR2: ENHRY and SYGVKD. The CDR3 DNA follows: TGTGCCATCAGTCTTCAGGGGCGGGCAGATACGCAGTATTTT. This codes for CAISLQGRADTQYF.

This clonotype has a count of ten or more. This sequence joins TRBV6-2 or TRBV6-3 and TRBJ1-6; D not resolved. The CDR3 extends over 16 amino acids. The germline V gene encodes CDR1 MNHEY and CDR2 SVGEGT. V lost 2 bases to trimming and J lost 7 bases, with 15 bases between them. The CDR3 region is CASSYPRRRGNSPLHF. DNA of the CDR3: TGTGCCAGCAGTTACCCTCGGCGACGGGGAAATTCACCCCTCCACTTT.

The rearrangement links TRBV7-3 to TRBJ2-1, with 10 positions matching TRBD2. This CDR3 region has 18 residues. Germline lookup yields CDR1 SGHTA and CDR2 FQGTGA. The J segment lost 0 bases and the V segment lost 3 bases, leaving 8 bases of the junction unmatched. CDR3 bases: TGTGCCAGCAGCTTTAGCGGGAGGACACATGGCTCCTACAATGAGCAGTTCTTC. It translates to CASSFSGRTHGSYNEQFF.

The rearrangement uses TRBV20-1 and TRBJ2-7, with D unclear. Trimming took off 0 bases at V and 0 bases at J, with 9 bases between the two ends. This CDR3 comprises 14 residues. The germline V gene encodes CDR1 DFQATT and CDR2 SNEGSKA (reference sequence). The CDR3 nucleotides read TGCAGTGCTAGAGATATGGGTTTCTCCTACGAGCAGTACTTC. The encoded protein is CSARDMGFSYEQYF.

The sample holds a few counts of this clonotype. The chain recombines TRBV20-1 with TRBJ2-2; D might be TRBD1 or TRBD2, each matching 6 bases. This CDR3 has 14 residues. The germline V gene encodes CDR1 DFQATT and CDR2 SNEGSKA (reference sequence). V was shortened by 6 bases and J by 3 bases, with 14 bases between the two germline ends. The CDR3 DNA reads as TGCAGTGCGGGCCGGGGGCGGGACACCGGGGAGCTGTTTTTT. The encoded protein is CSAGRGRDTGELFF.

The chain is built from TRBV10-3 and TRBJ2-7, with D unclear. Per germline, CDR1 ENHRY and CDR2 SYGVKD. The CDR3 spans 13 residues. Between the trimmed V and J ends, which lost 4 bases and 1 base, there was a span of 8 bases. The CDR3 DNA is TGTGCCATCAGTGGCCAGAGATCCTACGAGCAGTACTTC. It translates to CAISGQRSYEQYF.

This clonotype appeared once. This chain joins TRBV7-2 and TRBJ1-1; D gene ambiguous. This CDR3 has 15 amino acids. Looked up from germline, CDR1 is SGHTA and CDR2 is FQGNSA. The V gene lost 2 bases and the J gene lost 1 base, with 11 bases spanning the gap. The CDR3 sequence: CASSLLFRGNTEAFF. The DNA for the CDR3 is TGTGCCAGCAGCTTACTCTTTCGGGGGAACACTGAAGCTTTCTTT.

In this sample, this clonotype turned up a few times. The rearrangement joins TRBV5-1 to TRBJ2-6; D remains unclear. This CDR3 spans 15 amino acids. The germline V gene has CDR1 SGHRS and CDR2 YFSETQ. V gave up 0 bases and J gave up 0 bases, with 4 bases separating them. CDR3 region: CASSLDASGANVLTF. The CDR3 region has the DNA TGCGCCAGCAGCTTGGACGCCTCTGGGGCCAACGTCCTGACTTTC.